Shown below are 31 T cell receptor beta chains from a single sample sequenced in a study of blood T cell repertoires in COVID-19. The method was immunoSEQ multiplex PCR; TCRdb's version includes in-frame clones alone and lacks a portion of them. The table includes roughly 260,000 clones, around nine tenths detected once. The specimen sequenced was peripheral blood. The receptors were sampled from a woman under 40 with COVID-19, enrolled during active disease.

The chain has TRBV6-4 and TRBJ2-7; TRBD1 aligns across 11 bases. Germline V gives CDR1 MRHNA, CDR2 SNTAGT. This CDR3 has 14 residues. Trimming removed 5 bases from V and 4 bases from J; junction bases left unmatched: 4. The CDR3 here is CASSSGTGGYEQYF. CDR3 nucleotide sequence: TGTGCCAGCAGTTCCGGGACAGGGGGATACGAGCAGTACTTC.

The chain combines TRBV3-1 (or the pseudogene TRBV3-2) with TRBJ2-2, with TRBD2 matching over 13 bases. V dropped 0 bases and J dropped 3; count of bases not matched to a gene: 7. Germline-derived CDR1 and CDR2 are LGHDT and YNNKEL (reference sequence). This CDR3 is built from 19 residues. The CDR3 here is CASSQDPQLAGGHTGELFF. The CDR3 DNA is TGTGCCAGCAGCCAAGATCCCCAACTAGCGGGAGGGCACACCGGGGAGCTGTTTTTT.

The V call is TRBV28, the J call TRBJ1-5; D is uncertain. The length of the CDR3 is 16 residues. From germline, CDR1 is MDHEN and CDR2 SYDVKM. V dropped 3 bases and J dropped 3 bases, with 15 bases sitting between them. CDR3 residues: CASSFRQGKTNQPQHF. Here the CDR3 DNA reads TGTGCCAGCAGTTTTCGACAAGGAAAGACCAATCAGCCCCAGCATTTT.

The chain couples TRBV29-1 to TRBJ2-5, with 10 nucleotides matching TRBD2. Germline lookup yields CDR1 SQVTM and CDR2 ANQGSEA. The CDR3 length is 14 residues. The ends lost 6 bases at V and 7 bases at J; junction bases unmatched: 11. This CDR3 reads CSVLGIAGGGTQYF. The CDR3 nucleotides read TGCAGCGTCCTCGGGATAGCGGGGGGTGGGACCCAGTACTTC.

The V call is TRBV11-2, the J call TRBJ1-1; maybe TRBD1 (5 bases). V lost 1 base to trimming and J lost 4 bases, with 10 bases between them. Germline V gives CDR1 SGHAT, CDR2 FQNNGV. The CDR3 consists of 14 residues. The CDR3 DNA sequence: TGTGCCAGCAGCTTAGGCAGGGTAGCCACTGAAGCTTTCTTT. The encoded protein is CASSLGRVATEAFF.

In this sample, this clone turned up once. A read error may produce the germline difference seen at one junction end. The rearrangement joins TRBV7-7 to TRBJ2-5; possibly TRBD1 for D (6 bases). This CDR3 is built from 17 residues. The germline gives CDR1 SSHAT, CDR2 FNYEAQ (reference sequence). In nucleotides, the CDR3 is TGTGCTAGCAGCTTAGCGCCCCCAGGGGCCGGGCAAGAGACCCAGTACTTC. Translating it yields CASSLAPPGAGQETQYF. The variable domain in full, completed from reference TRBV7-7 and TRBJ2-5, reads GAGVSQSPRYKVTKRGQDVTLRCDPISSHATLYWYQQALGQGPEFLTYFNYEAQPDKSGLPSDRFSAERPEGSISTLTIQRTEQRDSAMYRCASSLAPPGAGQETQYFGPGTRLLVL.

The chain employs TRBV2 and TRBJ2-1; 8 nucleotides align to TRBD2. V trimming: 2 bases; J trimming: 2 bases; junction bases outside the gene matches: 2. Germline V gene data show CDR1 as SNHLY and CDR2 as FYNNEI. This CDR3 region has 15 residues. Here the CDR3 reads CASSESGSTYNEQFF. The DNA of the CDR3 is TGTGCCAGCAGTGAAAGCGGGAGTACCTACAATGAGCAGTTCTTC.

The chain has TRBV10-3 and TRBJ1-2; unclear D gene. The CDR3 sequence is 13 residues long. CDR1 ENHRY and CDR2 SYGVKD come from the germline V gene. V shed 3 bases and J shed 0 bases, with 5 bases lying between them. CDR3 sequence: CAISETANYGYTF. The CDR3 region has the DNA TGTGCCATCAGTGAAACGGCTAACTATGGCTACACCTTC.

The rearrangement joins TRBV11-2 to TRBJ2-7; 8 bases fit TRBD1. Unmatched junction bases numbered 7, after V lost 6 bases and J lost 0 bases. Germline V CDR1 and CDR2: SGHAT, FQNNGV. The CDR3 spans 15 residues. CDR3 nucleotides: TGTGCCAGCAGTCCCGACAGGGGTAGCTCCTACGAGCAGTACTTC. This codes for CASSPDRGSSYEQYF. The full variable domain, completed using reference TRBV11-2 and TRBJ2-7, is EAGVAQSPRYKIIEKRQSVAFWCNPISGHATLYWYQQILGQGPKLLIQFQNNGVVDDSQLPKDRFSAERLKGVDSTLKIQPAKLEDSAVYLCASSPDRGSSYEQYFGPGTRLTVT.

This sequence joins TRBV7-2 and TRBJ2-7; TRBD2 is a possible D gene (7 bases). This CDR3 comprises 15 residues. The germline V gene encodes CDR1 SGHTA and CDR2 FQGNSA. With 1 base removed from V and 6 bases from J, the gap between germline ends came to 16 bases. The CDR3, as DNA: TGTGCCAGCAGCTTAGGGGGGGGCTTGACCTCCGAGCAGTACTTC. Translation gives CASSLGGGLTSEQYF.

The chain carries TRBV5-1 and TRBJ1-1; D remains unclear. CDR3 length equals 14 residues. The V and J ends lost 0 bases and 2 bases respectively, with 8 bases between them. Germline-derived CDR1 and CDR2 are SGHRS and YFSETQ. The CDR3 DNA is TGCGCCAGCAGCTTGGGTTGGCCTAACACTGAAGCTTTCTTT. Translation: CASSLGWPNTEAFF.

The V call is TRBV2, the J call TRBJ2-7, with TRBD2 matching over 12 bases. J was trimmed by 4 bases and V by 5 bases; bases with no gene match: 9. CDR1 and CDR2 from the germline V gene are SNHLY and FYNNEI. CDR3 length: 16 amino acids. In nucleotides, the CDR3 is TGTGCCAGCAGTACACGACTAGCGGGAGTAGTATACGAGCAGTACTTC. It codes for CASSTRLAGVVYEQYF. The full variable domain, in which reference TRBV2 and TRBJ2-7 provide the parts outside the CDR3, is EPEVTQTPSHQVTQMGQEVILRCVPISNHLYFYWYRQILGQKVEFLVSFYNNEISEKSEIFDDQFSVERPDGSNFTLKIRSTKLEDSAMYFCASSTRLAGVVYEQYFGPGTRLTVT.

The chain couples TRBV5-6 to TRBJ2-1; 7 nucleotides agree with TRBD1. With V trimmed by 3 bases and J by 2 bases, 8 bases remained unmatched. The CDR3 totals 16 residues. The germline V gene has CDR1 SGHDT and CDR2 YYEEEE. Written as DNA, the CDR3 is TGTGCCAGCAGCTATACCGAACAGGGGCCCTACAATGAGCAGTTCTTC. Encoded protein: CASSYTEQGPYNEQFF. Full variable domain (remainder filled in from reference TRBV5-6 and TRBJ2-1): DAGVTQSPTHLIKTRGQQVTLRCSPKSGHDTVSWYQQALGQGPQFIFQYYEEEERQRGNFPDRFSGHQFPNYSSELNVNALLLGDSALYLCASSYTEQGPYNEQFFGPGTRLTVL.

The CDR3 spells CASSTQGASSYEQYF. CDR3 coding DNA: TGTGCCAGCAGTACTCAGGGGGCTAGTTCCTACGAGCAGTACTTC. The V gene is TRBV5-4, the J gene TRBJ2-7; 8 nucleotides line up with TRBD1. J lost 1 base, V lost 5 bases, and 8 bases had no gene match. CDR1 is SGHNT, CDR2 YYREEE, per germline (reference sequence). The CDR3 spans 15 residues.

This rearrangement joins TRBV28 to TRBJ1-2, with D perhaps matching TRBD1 (6 bases). The CDR3 has 14 residues. CDR1 and CDR2 from the germline V gene are MDHEN and SYDVKM. Trimming shortened V by 5 bases and J by 7 bases, and 17 bases separated the two germline ends. The CDR3 sequence is CASSTGQTSPGYTF. Written as DNA, the CDR3 is TGTGCCAGCAGTACTGGACAGACTAGCCCTGGCTACACCTTC.

The rearrangement links TRBV5-4 to TRBJ2-1; D remains unclear. Per germline, CDR1 SGHNT and CDR2 YYREEE (reference sequence). This CDR3 has 12 amino acids. The germline V and J ends were trimmed by 2 bases and 6 bases, with 6 bases remaining between them. This chain's CDR3 is CASSFVINEQFF. Here the CDR3 DNA reads TGTGCCAGCAGCTTCGTTATCAATGAGCAGTTCTTC.

The J gene is TRBJ2-2, the V gene TRBV28; possible D gene TRBD1, 5 bases. Trimming stripped 2 bases from V and 0 bases from J, with 13 bases between. The length of the CDR3 is 17 residues. Germline V CDR1 and CDR2: MDHEN, SYDVKM. The CDR3 spells CASSLLYHRTNTGELFF. The CDR3 region has the DNA TGTGCCAGCAGTTTACTCTATCACAGGACGAACACCGGGGAGCTGTTTTTT.

The V call is TRBV5-6, the J call TRBJ1-6; TRBD1 might be the D (5 bases). This CDR3 comprises 13 residues. The V end was cut by 6 bases, the J end by 7 bases, with 11 bases between. Germline CDR1 SGHDT, CDR2 YYEEEE. The CDR3 DNA follows: TGTGCCAGCAACTCAGCAGGGAATTCACCCCTCCACTTT. Amino acids: CASNSAGNSPLHF.

The chain couples TRBV6-5 to TRBJ2-3; 8 bases fit TRBD2. V lost 5 bases to trimming and J lost 5 bases; unmatched junction nucleotides: 9. Germline loops: CDR1 MNHEY, CDR2 SVGAGI. This CDR3 spans 15 amino acids. The CDR3 coding sequence is TGTGCCAGCAGTCCCCGGGGGGGGGCAATAGATACGCAGTATTTT. Translating it yields CASSPRGGAIDTQYF.

The CDR3 DNA sequence: TGCGCCAGCAGCCTCATGGGAAGGGGAACTGAAGCTTTCTTT. It encodes CASSLMGRGTEAFF. The chain joins TRBV4-3 to TRBJ1-1; a possible D gene is TRBD1 (5 bases). V lost 4 bases and J lost 5, with 14 bases in between. The CDR3 sequence is 14 residues long. CDR1 is LGHNA, CDR2 YSLEER, per germline.

J is TRBJ1-2 and V is TRBV30; D perhaps matches TRBD1 (5 bases). Germline CDR1 is GTSNPN and CDR2 is SVGIG (reference sequence). V was shortened by 4 bases and J by 3 bases, with 15 bases between the two germline ends. The length of the CDR3 is 14 residues. CDR3 protein: CAWKVAGVDYGYTF. DNA of the CDR3: TGTGCCTGGAAGGTCGCGGGGGTGGACTATGGCTACACCTTC.

V and J are TRBV12-3 or TRBV12-4 and TRBJ1-2; 9 bases are a match to TRBD1. The J segment lost 7 bases and the V segment lost 10 bases, leaving 10 bases of the junction unmatched. The CDR3 runs 13 residues. CDR3 region: CATPNTGGSGYTF. The CDR3 bases are TGTGCCACCCCCAATACAGGGGGCAGTGGCTACACCTTC.

V gene TRBV18 combines with J gene TRBJ1-2; 8 bases are shared with TRBD1. CDR1 is KGHSH, CDR2 LQKENI, per germline. The trim removed 2 bases at V and 0 bases at J, leaving 5 bases unmatched. The CDR3 loop spans 16 amino acids. CDR3 sequence reads: CASSPGQGRANYGYTF. The CDR3 coding sequence is TGTGCCAGCTCACCAGGACAGGGACGGGCTAACTATGGCTACACCTTC.

This chain links TRBV2 with TRBJ2-3, with D possibly matching TRBD2 (7 bases). The CDR3 extends over 14 amino acids. The germline CDR1 and CDR2 sequences are SNHLY and FYNNEI. Trimming pared 8 bases from V and 9 bases from J, leaving 21 bases between. The CDR3 protein is CASGGGPSPGTQYF. As DNA, the CDR3 is TGTGCCAGCGGGGGGGGCCCCTCCCCAGGAACGCAGTATTTT.

V usage is TRBV14 and J usage is TRBJ2-2, with D possibly TRBD1 on 6 matching bases. Between the trimmed V and J ends, which lost 0 bases and 6 bases, there was a span of 14 bases. The CDR3 spans 16 residues. Germline loops: CDR1 SGHDN, CDR2 FVKESK. CDR3 in amino acids: CASSQEGALRPGELFF. The CDR3 DNA reads TGTGCCAGCAGCCAAGAGGGGGCGCTTAGACCCGGGGAGCTGTTTTTT.

The CDR3 reads CSAVQGAGAEAFF. Here the CDR3 DNA reads TGCAGCGCCGTACAGGGGGCGGGCGCTGAAGCTTTCTTT. The chain employs TRBV29-1 and TRBJ1-1, with 9 bases that match TRBD1. Germline loops: CDR1 SQVTM, CDR2 ANQGSEA. The CDR3 consists of 13 residues. The trim removed 7 bases at V and 6 bases at J, leaving 9 bases unmatched.

The chain has TRBV7-8 and TRBJ2-1; 8 nucleotides match TRBD1. Germline V CDR1 and CDR2: SGHVS, FQNEAQ. This CDR3 contains 12 residues. V shed 3 bases and J 10 bases; nucleotides not matched to a gene: 2. CDR3 coding DNA: TGTGCCAGCAGCTTCCAGGGGGCCGAGCAGTTCTTC. Protein sequence: CASSFQGAEQFF.

The chain is built from TRBV6-2 or TRBV6-3 and TRBJ2-7, with a possible D match to TRBD2 (7 bases). V lost 4 bases and J 6 bases, leaving 13 bases between the germline ends. Looked up from germline, CDR1 is MNHEY and CDR2 is SVGEGT. There are 13 residues in the CDR3. The CDR3 sequence is CASSSWGGGEQYF. The CDR3 DNA follows: TGTGCCAGCAGTTCGTGGGGAGGGGGCGAGCAGTACTTC.

The chain couples TRBV24-1 to TRBJ1-1, with D maybe TRBD1 (5 bases). V lost 4 bases and J lost 2, with 7 bases in between. The germline gives CDR1 KGHDR, CDR2 SFDVKD. The CDR3 length is 13 residues. The CDR3: CATSDGGNTEAFF. The DNA of the CDR3 is TGTGCCACCAGTGACGGGGGAAACACTGAAGCTTTCTTT.

This clone was seen a few times. The chain links TRBV7-3 to TRBJ2-3; 7 bases align to TRBD2. Germline V gene data show CDR1 as SGHTA and CDR2 as FQGTGA. CDR3 length equals 13 residues. V dropped 8 bases and J dropped 5; count of bases not matched to a gene: 7. CDR3 residues: CASGVLAGDTQYF. For the CDR3, the DNA is TGTGCCAGCGGCGTATTAGCGGGAGATACGCAGTATTTT.

This rearrangement joins TRBV7-9 to TRBJ2-1, with 11 bases fitting TRBD2. The V gene's germline CDR1 is SEHNR and CDR2 FQNEAQ (reference sequence). This CDR3 is 15 amino acids long. Trimming at V came to 1 base and at J to 8 bases, leaving 4 bases not matched to a gene. The CDR3 DNA reads TGTGCCAGCAGCTTAGTAGCGGGAGGGGTCTATGAGCAGTTCTTC. It yields the protein CASSLVAGGVYEQFF.